This entry concerns a single T cell receptor (beta chain). This specimen belongs to a study of blood T cell repertoires in COVID-19. As for the study in general: From T cells, B-cell-depleted T cells, or PBMCs came the material, which was cDNA or gDNA.

The germline V gene encodes CDR1 LGHDT and CDR2 YNNKEL (reference sequence). This CDR3 contains 15 residues. V lost 4 bases to trimming and J lost 5 bases; unmatched junction nucleotides: 8. Sequenced by immunoSEQ multiplex PCR; TCRdb stores in-frame clones only, minus some. The top ten clones hold around 2% of a sample with approximately 220,000 clones, about four fifths of them seen once. J is TRBJ2-3 and V is TRBV3-1 (or the pseudogene TRBV3-2); 8 nucleotides align to TRBD2. The sequenced sample was peripheral blood. This TCR was recovered from an older woman with acute or convalescent COVID-19. The CDR3 here is CASSLAGTHVDTQYF. The CDR3 nucleotides are TGTGCCAGCAGCCTAGCGGGGACCCACGTAGATACGCAGTATTTT.